This T cell receptor beta chain emerged from a study of T cell responses to AZD1222 COVID-19 vaccine. Study results and limitations: Clonal diversity may have been underestimated in mostly white British donors. Spike-specific TCR breadth and depth were elevated following two AZD1222 doses. Spike-wide coverage was observed for vaccine-associated CD4 TCRs, with dominant responses at 160-218 and 743-854. Repertoire sampling occurred only after the peak T cell response.

With regard to this clone: The target antigen is unknown.

The method was immunoSEQ multiplex PCR; TCRdb's version includes in-frame clones alone and lacks a portion of them. The table shows some 130,000 clones, with approximately 91% occurring only once. Germline trimming cut 3 bases from V and 6 bases from J; bases unmatched to any gene: 5. Per the germline V gene, CDR1 is SGHDT and CDR2 is YYEEEE. This CDR3 has 13 amino acids. This material consisted of peripheral blood, taken 28 days after the second AZD1222 dose. This receptor was obtained from an adult who received the AZD1222 COVID-19 vaccine. The gene calls are TRBV5-6 and TRBJ1-1, with TRBD1 matching 7 bases. CDR3: CASSWNRGAEAFF. The CDR3 DNA sequence: TGTGCCAGCAGCTGGAACAGGGGTGCTGAAGCTTTCTTT.